These 17 T cell receptor beta chains were sequenced from one sample in a study of persistence of HIV-infected CD4 T cells. Sequencing used immunoSEQ version 4 in survey mode. Sequenced by immunoSEQ multiplex PCR; TCRdb stores in-frame clones only, minus some. The sample shows tens of thousands of clones, about 88% of them seen only once. For these TCRs, the target antigens are not known. Anti-CD3/anti-CD28 beads served as a nonspecific positive control stimulus. CD4+ T cells upregulating both CD40 ligand and CD69 were sorted as responding cells. The specimen was CD4+ T cells sorted from PBMCs after roughly 18-hour stimulation, collected from a patient who received antiretroviral therapy. The receptors derive from an adult woman with HIV who was CMV-seropositive.

This clone was recorded once. V gene TRBV7-8 combines with J gene TRBJ1-5; weak D call: TRBD1 (6 bases). The V and J ends lost 2 bases and 2 bases respectively, with 16 bases between them. Germline V CDR1 and CDR2: SGHVS, FQNEAQ. This CDR3 has 17 amino acids. This CDR3 reads CASSLIAGGQGNQPQHF. Written as DNA, the CDR3 is TGTGCCAGCAGCTTAATAGCGGGGGGGCAGGGCAATCAGCCCCAGCATTTT.

The J gene is TRBJ2-1, the V gene TRBV10-3, with 7 nucleotides matching TRBD1. V was pared by 10 bases and J by 2 bases, with 5 bases of the junction left unmatched. The CDR3 length is 13 residues. Germline-derived CDR1 and CDR2 are ENHRY and SYGVKD. In nucleotides, the CDR3 is TGTGCCACCTCGACAGGGACCTACAATGAGCAGTTCTTC. Its protein product is CATSTGTYNEQFF.

The chain combines TRBV3-1 (or the pseudogene TRBV3-2) with TRBJ2-1; D is unresolved. CDR1 and CDR2 (germline): LGHDT, YNNKEL (reference sequence). The CDR3 runs to 15 residues. Trimming stripped 4 bases from V and 2 bases from J, with 12 bases between. CDR3 DNA sequence: TGTGCCAGCAGCCCTGATACCGGGCCCTACAATGAGCAGTTCTTC. Protein sequence: CASSPDTGPYNEQFF.

The gene calls are TRBV5-5 and TRBJ2-3; 9 nucleotides line up with TRBD1. Germline loops: CDR1 SGHKS, CDR2 YYEKEE (reference sequence). With 0 bases clipped from V and 0 bases from J, the junction kept 11 bases outside the gene matches. The CDR3 runs 19 residues. CDR3 protein: CASSLAVGTGLRSTDTQYF. The DNA of the CDR3 is TGTGCCAGCAGCTTGGCAGTCGGGACAGGGTTGAGAAGCACAGATACGCAGTATTTT.

The chain carries TRBV5-1 and TRBJ1-1, with 7 bases that match TRBD1. The CDR3 consists of 14 residues. With V trimmed by 4 bases and J by 4 bases, 7 bases remained unmatched. Germline-derived CDR1 and CDR2 are SGHRS and YFSETQ. Here the CDR3 DNA reads TGCGCCAGCAGCGGCGGGACAGCCGGCACTGAAGCTTTCTTT. Translating it yields CASSGGTAGTEAFF.

The gene calls are TRBV7-2 and TRBJ1-2; TRBD1 is a possible D gene (5 bases). The CDR3 totals 18 residues. The ends were cut back, 2 bases at V and 4 bases at J, with 23 bases in the middle. Germline V gene data show CDR1 as SGHTA and CDR2 as FQGNSA. The CDR3 region is CASSLNGAALVPFYGYTF. The CDR3 region has the DNA TGTGCCAGCAGCTTAAATGGGGCCGCTCTCGTGCCCTTCTATGGCTACACCTTC.

This chain uses TRBV6-5 with TRBJ2-6; 11 positions match TRBD1. Trimming took 5 bases from V and 10 from J; bases not matched to a gene: 7. This CDR3 has 15 amino acids. Germline values: CDR1 MNHEY, CDR2 SVGAGI. The CDR3: CASSLGQGAINVLTF. The CDR3 bases are TGTGCCAGCAGTCTCGGACAGGGGGCTATTAACGTCCTGACTTTC.

The chain has TRBV9 and TRBJ1-2; 7 bases fit TRBD1. This CDR3 region has 15 residues. CDR1 is SGDLS and CDR2 is YYNGEE in the germline V gene. Trimming at V came to 3 bases and at J to 6 bases, leaving 11 bases not matched to a gene. For the CDR3, the DNA is TGTGCCAGCAGCGAGGCCCTGGGCAGGGGGAATGGCTACACCTTC. Residues: CASSEALGRGNGYTF.

The chain carries TRBV19 and TRBJ1-2; unclear D gene. CDR1 and CDR2 from the germline V gene are LNHDA and SQIVND (reference sequence). This CDR3 region has 13 residues. The ends were cut back, 4 bases at V and 5 bases at J, with 11 bases in the middle. The chain's CDR3 is CASSNLGVYGYTF. Here the CDR3 DNA reads TGTGCCAGTAGTAACCTCGGGGTATATGGCTACACCTTC.

The gene calls are TRBV5-1 and TRBJ1-3; 9 nucleotides align to TRBD1. J lost 2 bases, V lost 0 bases, and 6 bases had no gene match. There are 17 residues in the CDR3. Germline V gene lookup returns CDR1 SGHRS and CDR2 YFSETQ. As DNA, the CDR3 is TGCGCCAGCAGCTTGGTCTCACAGGGGGCCACTGGAAACACCATATATTTT. It specifies CASSLVSQGATGNTIYF.

The V and J genes are TRBV27 and TRBJ1-4; D possibly corresponds to TRBD1 (6 bases). CDR1 and CDR2 (germline): MNHEY, SMNVEV (reference sequence). Trimming took 2 bases from V and 8 from J, leaving 15 bases between them. The CDR3 loop spans 15 amino acids. For the CDR3, the DNA is TGTGCCAGCAGTTTAAACACAGGGCTTAGGGAAAAACTGTTTTTT. This translates into CASSLNTGLREKLFF.

This clone was seen just once. J is TRBJ2-3 and V is TRBV7-9; 11 bases map to TRBD2. The CDR3 covers 16 residues. J gave up 11 bases and V 5 bases, and 15 bases lay outside the gene matches. CDR1 and CDR2 (germline): SEHNR, FQNEAQ (reference sequence). CDR3 coding DNA: TGTGCCAGCAGCCACCAACTAGCGGGGGAAAGATACGGGCAGTATTTT. Protein product: CASSHQLAGERYGQYF.

The chain has TRBV7-2 and TRBJ2-6; a possible D gene is TRBD2 (6 bases). The CDR3 is 16 amino acids. V lost 5 bases to trimming and J lost 3 bases, with 14 bases between them. Germline CDR1 is SGHTA and CDR2 is FQGNSA. CDR3 region: CASSELLASGANVLTF. CDR3 in DNA: TGTGCCAGCAGCGAGCTTCTAGCGAGTGGGGCCAACGTCCTGACTTTC.

The chain employs TRBV27 and TRBJ2-1; a possible D gene is TRBD1 (6 bases). With 5 bases removed from V and 9 bases from J, the gap between germline ends came to 11 bases. This CDR3 has 12 amino acids. The germline CDR1 and CDR2 sequences are MNHEY and SMNVEV (reference sequence). The CDR3 loop reads CASSRRGGEQFF. CDR3 nucleotides: TGTGCCAGCAGTCGCAGGGGCGGTGAGCAGTTCTTC.

The chain joins TRBV27 to TRBJ1-3; D call uncertain. V lost 8 bases, J lost 0 bases, and 11 bases lay in between. CDR3 size: 14 residues. Germline V CDR1 and CDR2: MNHEY, SMNVEV (reference sequence). The CDR3 DNA reads as TGTGCCAGCCGGGAGGTCGGCTCTGGAAACACCATATATTTT. Protein product: CASREVGSGNTIYF.

V usage is TRBV7-3 and J usage is TRBJ2-3; D not certain. The V gene lost 4 bases and the J gene lost 2 bases, with 13 bases spanning the gap. This CDR3 region has 15 residues. Germline lookup yields CDR1 SGHTA and CDR2 FQGTGA. The CDR3 DNA sequence: TGTGCCAGCAGCTACCGCTCTGGAAACACAGATACGCAGTATTTT. The encoded protein is CASSYRSGNTDTQYF.

CDR3 sequence (DNA): TGTGCCAGCAGTGAGGGCAGTTATAGCAATCAGCCCCAGCATTTT. Its protein product is CASSEGSYSNQPQHF. This chain joins TRBV6-1 and TRBJ1-5, with D unresolved. This CDR3 region has 15 residues. Germline CDR1 and CDR2: MNHNS and SASEGT. V was cut by 3 bases and J by 0 bases, with 9 bases left in between.